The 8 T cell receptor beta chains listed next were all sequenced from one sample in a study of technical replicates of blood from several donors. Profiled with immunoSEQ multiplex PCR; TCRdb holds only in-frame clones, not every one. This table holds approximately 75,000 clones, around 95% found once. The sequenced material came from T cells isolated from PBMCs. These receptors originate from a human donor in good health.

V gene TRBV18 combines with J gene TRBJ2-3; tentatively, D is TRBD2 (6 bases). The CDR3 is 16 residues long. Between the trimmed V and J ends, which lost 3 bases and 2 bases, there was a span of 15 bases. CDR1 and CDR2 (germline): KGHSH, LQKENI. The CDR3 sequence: CASSPSTGAYTDTQYF. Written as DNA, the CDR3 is TGTGCCAGCTCACCGTCTACGGGAGCGTACACAGATACGCAGTATTTT. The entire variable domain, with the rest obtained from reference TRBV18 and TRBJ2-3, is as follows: NAGVMQNPRHLVRRRGQEARLRCSPMKGHSHVYWYRQLPEEGLKFMVYLQKENIIDESGMPKERFSAEFPKEGPSILRIQQVVRGDSAAYFCASSPSTGAYTDTQYFGPGTRLTVL.

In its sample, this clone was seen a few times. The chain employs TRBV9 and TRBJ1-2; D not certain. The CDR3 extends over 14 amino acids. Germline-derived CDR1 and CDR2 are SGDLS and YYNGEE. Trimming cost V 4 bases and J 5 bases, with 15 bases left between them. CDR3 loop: CASSPNHQTYGYTF. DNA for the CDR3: TGTGCCAGCAGCCCCAATCACCAAACTTATGGCTACACCTTC.

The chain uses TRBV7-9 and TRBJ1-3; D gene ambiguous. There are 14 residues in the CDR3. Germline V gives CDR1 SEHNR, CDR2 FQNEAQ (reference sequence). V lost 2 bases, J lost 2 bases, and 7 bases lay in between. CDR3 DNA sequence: TGTGCCAGCAGCTTACCGGGTCCTGGAAACACCATATATTTT. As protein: CASSLPGPGNTIYF.

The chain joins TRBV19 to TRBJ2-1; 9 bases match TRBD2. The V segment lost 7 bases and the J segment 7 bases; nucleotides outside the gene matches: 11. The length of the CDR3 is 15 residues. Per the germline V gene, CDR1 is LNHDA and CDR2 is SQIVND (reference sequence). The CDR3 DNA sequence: TGTGCCAGTATCCCGACTAGCGGTTTCCTTAATGAGCAGTTCTTC. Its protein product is CASIPTSGFLNEQFF.

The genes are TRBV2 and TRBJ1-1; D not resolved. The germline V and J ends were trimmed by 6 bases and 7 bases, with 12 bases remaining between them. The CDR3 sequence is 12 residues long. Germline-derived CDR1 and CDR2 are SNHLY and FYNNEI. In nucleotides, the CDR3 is TGTGCCAGCAGAATGCGGAAGCTTGAAGCTTTCTTT. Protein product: CASRMRKLEAFF.

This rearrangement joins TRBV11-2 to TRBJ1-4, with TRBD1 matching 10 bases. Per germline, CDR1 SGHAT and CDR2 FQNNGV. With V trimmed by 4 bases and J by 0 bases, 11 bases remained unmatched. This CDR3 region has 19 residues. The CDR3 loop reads CASSSKGGQGYATNEKLFF. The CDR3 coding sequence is TGTGCCAGCAGCTCGAAGGGGGGACAGGGGTATGCAACTAATGAAAAACTGTTTTTT.

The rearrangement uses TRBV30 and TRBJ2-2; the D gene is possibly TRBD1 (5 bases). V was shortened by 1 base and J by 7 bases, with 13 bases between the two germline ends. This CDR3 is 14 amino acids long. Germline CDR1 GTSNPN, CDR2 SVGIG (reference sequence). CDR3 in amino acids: CAWSAGPWGGELFF. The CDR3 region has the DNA TGTGCCTGGAGTGCAGGGCCCTGGGGCGGGGAGCTGTTTTTT. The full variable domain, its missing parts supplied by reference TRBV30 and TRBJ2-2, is SQTIHQWPATLVQPVGSPLSLECTVEGTSNPNLYWYRQAAGRGLQLLFYSVGIGQISSEVPQNLSASRPQDRQFILSSKKLLLSDSGFYLCAWSAGPWGGELFFGEGSRLTVL.

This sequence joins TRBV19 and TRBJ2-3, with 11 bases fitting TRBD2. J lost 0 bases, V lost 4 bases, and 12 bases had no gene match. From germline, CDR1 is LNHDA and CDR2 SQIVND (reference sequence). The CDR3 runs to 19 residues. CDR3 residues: CASSTYHGLAGGSTDTQYF. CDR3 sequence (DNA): TGTGCCAGTAGTACCTACCATGGACTAGCGGGCGGTAGCACAGATACGCAGTATTTT.